These 26 T cell receptor beta chains share one sample of origin, sequenced in a study of CD8+ T cells in alopecia areata. RNA was extracted and reverse transcribed into cDNA as the sequencing template. The repertoire was sequenced with immunoSEQ multiplex PCR; TCRdb's copy has only in-frame clones and lacks some. In the table there are more than 110,000 clones, 82% of which are singletons. As for treatment: oral pan-JAK inhibitor, 5-10 mg twice daily. This specimen consisted of CD8+ T cells sorted from blood, obtained at week 4, from a patient treated with tofacitinib. Source of these receptors: a human donor with alopecia areata.

The rearrangement uses TRBV6-5 and TRBJ2-7, with D possibly TRBD1 on 6 matching bases. The CDR3 sequence is 16 residues long. CDR1 and CDR2 (germline): MNHEY, SVGAGI. Trimming stripped 0 bases from V and 2 bases from J, with 14 bases between. CDR3 DNA: TGTGCCAGCAGTTACTCCCGGGGCAGGGGTGCCTACGAGCAGTACTTC. Protein sequence: CASSYSRGRGAYEQYF.

The chain links TRBV12-5 to TRBJ1-6; TRBD1 agrees at 7 bases. Germline V gene lookup returns CDR1 LGHNT and CDR2 FRNRAP. CDR3 length: 17 amino acids. With 1 base clipped from V and 3 bases from J, the junction kept 6 bases outside the gene matches. The CDR3 protein is CASGLETGTVYNSPLHF. The CDR3 DNA reads TGTGCTAGTGGTTTGGAAACCGGGACAGTCTATAATTCACCCCTCCACTTT.

The rearrangement joins TRBV29-1 to TRBJ1-1, with unresolved D. The CDR3 has 12 residues. CDR1 and CDR2 (germline): SQVTM, ANQGSEA. The germline V and J ends were trimmed by 5 bases and 1 base, with 8 bases remaining between them. In DNA form, the CDR3 reads TGCAGCGTTCTAGATGGGAACACTGAAGCTTTCTTT. Its protein product is CSVLDGNTEAFF. Together with reference TRBV29-1 and TRBJ1-1, the CDR3 gives the full variable domain: SAVISQKPSRDICQRGTSLTIQCQVDSQVTMMFWYRQQPGQSLTLIATANQGSEATYESGFVIDKFPISRPNLTFSTLTVSNMSPEDSSIYLCSVLDGNTEAFFGQGTRLTVV.

The chain combines TRBV29-1 with TRBJ2-3; no clear D gene. Germline CDR1 reads SQVTM; CDR2 reads ANQGSEA. Trimming cost V 3 bases and J 3 bases, with 13 bases left between them. CDR3 length: 14 residues. The CDR3 DNA reads TGCAGCGTTGAGAAGAGTATCACGACAGATACGCAGTATTTT. This gives the protein CSVEKSITTDTQYF.

This sequence joins TRBV15 and TRBJ2-3; D might be TRBD1 or TRBD2, each matching 5 bases. Trimming pared 2 bases from V and 7 bases from J, leaving 19 bases between. CDR1 is LNHNV, CDR2 YYDKDF, per germline (reference sequence). The CDR3 covers 16 residues. CDR3 DNA: TGTGCCACCAGCAGACCCCGTGAGGGGCATACAAATACGCAGTATTTT. It is translated as CATSRPREGHTNTQYF.

This chain connects TRBV7-9 to TRBJ2-3, with 9 bases that match TRBD2. The junction had 6 bases not matched to a gene; V was cut back by 0 bases and J by 2 bases. From germline, CDR1 is SEHNR and CDR2 FQNEAQ (reference sequence). The CDR3 has 17 residues. The CDR3 sequence is CASSLAKASGVTDTQYF. The CDR3 DNA follows: TGTGCCAGCAGCTTAGCGAAGGCTAGCGGGGTCACAGATACGCAGTATTTT.

In its sample, this clone was seen a few times. The chain links TRBV5-1 to TRBJ2-3; 8 nucleotides agree with TRBD2. Germline CDR1 and CDR2: SGHRS and YFSETQ. Trimming at V came to 6 bases and at J to 1 base, leaving 7 bases not matched to a gene. This CDR3 comprises 15 residues. CDR3 coding DNA: TGCGCCAGCATCGGGGGGGCTACCGGCACAGATACGCAGTATTTT. It translates to CASIGGATGTDTQYF.

This clone occurred once. The chain uses TRBV2 and TRBJ2-2; D is ambiguous. CDR1 is SNHLY and CDR2 is FYNNEI in the germline V gene. Trimming removed 5 bases from V and 0 bases from J, with 7 bases in between. The CDR3 contains 14 residues. The CDR3 DNA reads as TGTGCCAGCAGTTCCCCAGCGAACACCGGGGAGCTGTTTTTT. It specifies CASSSPANTGELFF.

CDR3 in amino acids: CSVEEKQVYGYTF. The CDR3 nucleotides are TGCAGCGTTGAAGAGAAACAAGTCTATGGCTACACCTTC. V and J are TRBV29-1 and TRBJ1-2; unclear D gene. The CDR3 covers 13 residues. The V and J ends lost 0 bases and 4 bases respectively, with 9 bases between them. The germline CDR1 and CDR2 sequences are SQVTM and ANQGSEA. Together with reference TRBV29-1 and TRBJ1-2, the CDR3 gives the full variable domain: SAVISQKPSRDICQRGTSLTIQCQVDSQVTMMFWYRQQPGQSLTLIATANQGSEATYESGFVIDKFPISRPNLTFSTLTVSNMSPEDSSIYLCSVEEKQVYGYTFGSGTRLTVV.

Points on this clone: Different DNA sequences within this sample yield the same CDR3. The chain is built from TRBV27 and TRBJ2-6, with D perhaps matching TRBD1 (6 bases). Trimming pared 0 bases from V and 4 bases from J, leaving 7 bases between. This CDR3 region has 15 residues. Germline assignment: CDR1 MNHEY and CDR2 SMNVEV (reference sequence). The chain's CDR3 is CASSLSGAGANVLTF. CDR3 nucleotide sequence: TGTGCCAGCAGTTTATCGGGGGCAGGGGCCAACGTCCTGACTTTC.

The chain uses TRBV11-1 and TRBJ2-3, with D maybe TRBD2 (5 bases). V lost 3 bases and J 2 bases, leaving 15 bases between the germline ends. This CDR3 is 16 amino acids long. The germline V gene has CDR1 SGHAT and CDR2 FQDESV (reference sequence). CDR3 coding DNA: TGTGCCAGCAGCTTCGTCGAGGGCTACAACACAGATACGCAGTATTTT. Its protein is CASSFVEGYNTDTQYF. Together with reference TRBV11-1 and TRBJ2-3, the CDR3 gives the full variable domain: EAEVAQSPRYKITEKSQAVAFWCDPISGHATLYWYRQILGQGPELLVQFQDESVVDDSQLPKDRFSAERLKGVDSTLKIQPAELGDSAMYLCASSFVEGYNTDTQYFGPGTRLTVL.

The chain recombines TRBV2 with TRBJ2-3; 8 bases map to TRBD1. Trimming cost V 9 bases and J 0 bases; bases outside gene matches: 11. The CDR3 totals 16 residues. Looked up from germline, CDR1 is SNHLY and CDR2 is FYNNEI. The CDR3 protein is CAREPRDRISTDTQYF. The CDR3 DNA is TGTGCCAGGGAACCCCGGGACAGGATAAGCACAGATACGCAGTATTTT.

This clone has a count of ten or more. The chain uses TRBV14 and TRBJ2-7, with D perhaps TRBD2 (7 bases). CDR3 length: 13 amino acids. Deletions cut 2 bases from V and 10 bases from J, with 15 bases between. Germline loops: CDR1 SGHDN, CDR2 FVKESK. CDR3: CASSQSPGGNQYF. The DNA for the CDR3 is TGTGCCAGCAGCCAATCCCCGGGGGGCAACCAGTACTTC.

V and J are TRBV6-1 and TRBJ2-7; 8 nucleotides agree with TRBD1. The CDR3 consists of 15 residues. Germline values: CDR1 MNHNS, CDR2 SASEGT. Trimming cost V 2 bases and J 2 bases; bases outside gene matches: 5. CDR3 sequence reads: CASSEKQGGPYEQYF. The DNA for the CDR3 is TGTGCCAGCAGTGAAAAACAGGGGGGCCCCTACGAGCAGTACTTC.

This chain connects TRBV25-1 to TRBJ2-7, with TRBD2 identical over 7 bases. Germline V gene lookup returns CDR1 MGHDK and CDR2 SYGVNS. The length of the CDR3 is 13 residues. V shed 6 bases and J 5 bases; nucleotides not matched to a gene: 7. The DNA for the CDR3 is TGTGCCAGCAGGAGAAGGGGAGGGCACGAGCAGTACTTC. Translation gives CASRRRGGHEQYF.

The rearrangement links TRBV4-1 to TRBJ2-5; TRBD2 aligns across 8 bases. J gave up 5 bases and V 1 base, and 9 bases lay outside the gene matches. The CDR3 spans 16 residues. Germline lookup yields CDR1 MGHRA and CDR2 YSYEKL. DNA of the CDR3: TGCGCCAGCAGCCAAGTGGAGGGACTAGGGAGTGAGACCCAGTACTTC. Translating gives CASSQVEGLGSETQYF.

The chain has TRBV4-3 and TRBJ2-1; D may correspond to TRBD1 or TRBD2 (6 bases each). CDR1 is LGHNA, CDR2 YSLEER, per germline. The CDR3 runs 14 residues. Trimming stripped 2 bases from V and 9 bases from J, with 14 bases between. CDR3 loop: CASSQYRGVTEQFF. The CDR3 DNA reads TGCGCCAGCAGCCAATATAGGGGGGTAACTGAGCAGTTCTTC.

Only a few counts were recorded for this clone. Mismatch with germline at one junction end may stem from a read error. This chain connects TRBV29-1 to TRBJ2-7; perhaps TRBD2 as D (5 bases). Per germline, CDR1 SQVTM and CDR2 ANQGSEA. This CDR3 has 13 amino acids. CDR3 residues: CSAGGGPSYEQYF. DNA for the CDR3: TGCAGCGCTGGAGGTGGGCCCTCCTACGAACAGTACTTC.

The rearrangement links TRBV7-9 to TRBJ1-1; D not resolved. The CDR3 contains 12 residues. Germline values: CDR1 SEHNR, CDR2 FQNEAQ (reference sequence). The V and J ends lost 3 bases and 1 base respectively, with 3 bases between them. The chain's CDR3 is CASSFENTEAFF. The CDR3 nucleotides are TGTGCCAGCAGCTTTGAGAACACTGAAGCTTTCTTT.

This clone was seen only a few times. J is TRBJ2-6 and V is TRBV7-9; tentative D call: TRBD1 (6 bases). Trimming stripped 5 bases from V and 12 bases from J, with 14 bases between. CDR3 length: 13 amino acids. The germline gives CDR1 SEHNR, CDR2 FQNEAQ (reference sequence). This CDR3 is CASSPTGSTVLTF. The CDR3 DNA reads TGTGCCAGCAGCCCGACAGGCAGTACCGTCCTGACTTTC.

The chain combines TRBV29-1 with TRBJ2-2, with 7 bases aligning to TRBD1. Germline V gives CDR1 SQVTM, CDR2 ANQGSEA. V shed 7 bases, J shed 5 bases, and the junction held 4 bases outside the gene matches. This CDR3 contains 12 residues. CDR3 residues: CSAPTGTGELFF. CDR3 nucleotides: TGCAGCGCTCCGACAGGGACCGGGGAGCTGTTTTTT.

The chain uses TRBV6-6 and TRBJ2-1, with D hard to call. Germline values: CDR1 MNHNY, CDR2 SVGAGI (reference sequence). V was pared by 2 bases and J by 7 bases, with 6 bases between. The CDR3 runs to 12 residues. The CDR3 reads CASSYGKNEQFF. CDR3 nucleotide sequence: TGTGCCAGCAGTTACGGGAAGAATGAGCAGTTCTTC.

The CDR3 loop is CSVLPGATNEKLFF. The CDR3 DNA reads TGCAGCGTCCTACCGGGAGCAACTAATGAAAAACTGTTTTTT. V and J are TRBV29-1 and TRBJ1-4; D gene ambiguous. The CDR3 has 14 residues. V was cut by 6 bases and J by 0 bases, with 11 bases left in between. Germline loops: CDR1 SQVTM, CDR2 ANQGSEA. Filled out from reference TRBV29-1 and TRBJ1-4, the complete variable domain reads SAVISQKPSRDICQRGTSLTIQCQVDSQVTMMFWYRQQPGQSLTLIATANQGSEATYESGFVIDKFPISRPNLTFSTLTVSNMSPEDSSIYLCSVLPGATNEKLFFGSGTQLSVL.

This chain uses TRBV19 with TRBJ2-4, with D uncertain. Germline lookup yields CDR1 LNHDA and CDR2 SQIVND (reference sequence). Between the trimmed V and J ends, which lost 1 base and 0 bases, there was a span of 10 bases. CDR3 length equals 16 residues. CDR3 loop: CASSIVDGSAKNIQYF. The CDR3 DNA sequence: TGTGCCAGTAGTATAGTAGACGGGTCAGCCAAAAACATTCAGTACTTC. Complete variable domain (other parts from reference TRBV19 and TRBJ2-4): DGGITQSPKYLFRKEGQNVTLSCEQNLNHDAMYWYRQDPGQGLRLIYYSQIVNDFQKGDIAEGYSVSREKKESFPLTVTSAQKNPTAFYLCASSIVDGSAKNIQYFGAGTRLSVL.

This chain connects TRBV6-6 to TRBJ2-1; no reliable D call. Per the germline V gene, CDR1 is MNHNY and CDR2 is SVGAGI (reference sequence). Trimming removed 2 bases from V and 6 bases from J, with 8 bases in between. The CDR3 runs 13 residues. For the CDR3, the DNA is TGTGCCAGCAGTTACGGGCAGCTCAATGAGCAGTTCTTC. Amino acid sequence: CASSYGQLNEQFF.

The genes are TRBV5-4 and TRBJ2-4; perhaps TRBD2 as D (6 bases). V gave up 4 bases and J gave up 0 bases, with 14 bases separating them. This CDR3 is built from 16 residues. Germline loops: CDR1 SGHNT, CDR2 YYREEE (reference sequence). CDR3 loop: CASSPGGGGAKNIQYF. Written as DNA, the CDR3 is TGTGCCAGCAGCCCCGGGGGTGGGGGAGCCAAAAACATTCAGTACTTC.